The clone carrying this TCR beta chain appeared a single time. Its antigen is unknown. CDR1 and CDR2 (germline): LNHDA, SQIVND (reference sequence). The V and J ends lost 7 bases and 2 bases respectively, with 15 bases between them. There are 15 residues in the CDR3. PCR primers comprised 60 Vbeta and 13 Jbeta primers. Measured with immunoSEQ multiplex PCR; TCRdb has only the in-frame clones, and not every one. The table records fewer than 120,000 clones, about 86% of them present only once. The sample is drawn from a study of cytomegalovirus exposure and HLA in healthy donors. Study-wide results and limits: Prior analysis indicated that the majority of TCR beta V segments exhibited productivity approximately 87% or approximately 30% of the time.

The source of this sequence is a man aged 35-49 years in good health and CMV-seronegative. This chain uses TRBV19 with TRBJ1-5; D gene ambiguous. The sequencing sample was made of PBMCs. The CDR3 nucleotides are TGTGCCAGTACCCCGGGGAGTGGGGGCAATCAGCCCCAGCATTTT. The encoded protein is CASTPGSGGNQPQHF. Using reference TRBV19 and TRBJ1-5 for the parts outside the CDR3, the full variable domain is DGGITQSPKYLFRKEGQNVTLSCEQNLNHDAMYWYRQDPGQGLRLIYYSQIVNDFQKGDIAEGYSVSREKKESFPLTVTSAQKNPTAFYLCASTPGSGGNQPQHFGDGTRLSIL.